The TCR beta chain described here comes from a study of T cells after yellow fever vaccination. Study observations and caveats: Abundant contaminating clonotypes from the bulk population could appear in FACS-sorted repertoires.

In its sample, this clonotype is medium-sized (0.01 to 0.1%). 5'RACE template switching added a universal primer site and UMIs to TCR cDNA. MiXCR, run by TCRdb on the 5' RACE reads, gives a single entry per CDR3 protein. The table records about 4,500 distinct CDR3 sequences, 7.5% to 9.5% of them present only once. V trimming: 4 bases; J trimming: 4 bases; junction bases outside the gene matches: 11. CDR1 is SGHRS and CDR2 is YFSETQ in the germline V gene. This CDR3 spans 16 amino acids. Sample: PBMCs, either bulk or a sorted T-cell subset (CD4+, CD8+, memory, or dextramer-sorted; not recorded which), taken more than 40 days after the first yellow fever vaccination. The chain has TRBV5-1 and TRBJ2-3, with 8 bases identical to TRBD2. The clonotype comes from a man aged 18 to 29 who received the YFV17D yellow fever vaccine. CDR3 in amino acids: CASSPSIAGFPDTQYF. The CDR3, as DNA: TGCGCCAGCAGCCCCAGTATAGCGGGGTTCCCAGATACGCAGTATTTT.